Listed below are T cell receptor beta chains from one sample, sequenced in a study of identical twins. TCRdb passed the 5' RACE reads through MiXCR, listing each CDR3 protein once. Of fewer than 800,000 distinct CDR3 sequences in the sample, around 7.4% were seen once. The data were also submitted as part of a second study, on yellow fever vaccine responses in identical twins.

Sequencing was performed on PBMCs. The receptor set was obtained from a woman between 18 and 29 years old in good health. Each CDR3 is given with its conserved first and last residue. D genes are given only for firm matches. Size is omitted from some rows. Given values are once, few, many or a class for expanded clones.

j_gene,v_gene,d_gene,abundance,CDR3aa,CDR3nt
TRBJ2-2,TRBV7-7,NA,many,CASSPGGELFF,TGTGCCAGCAGCCCCGGCGGGGAGCTGTTTTTT
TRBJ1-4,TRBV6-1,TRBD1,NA,CASSRPGQGGEKLFF,TGTGCCAGCAGTCGCCCGGGACAGGGAGGTGAAAAACTGTTTTTT
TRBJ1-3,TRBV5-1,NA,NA,CASSLQGVAGNTIYF,TGCGCCAGCAGCTTGCAAGGGGTAGCTGGAAACACCATATATTTT
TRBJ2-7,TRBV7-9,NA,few,CASSLISTDTSYEQYF,TGTGCCAGCAGCTTAATTAGTACGGACACCTCCTACGAGCAGTACTTC
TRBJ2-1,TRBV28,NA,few,CASSLFRRNEQFF,TGTGCCAGCAGTTTATTTCGGCGAAATGAGCAGTTCTTC
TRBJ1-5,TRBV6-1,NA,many,CASSAGLRNQPQHF,TGTGCCAGCAGTGCGGGACTCAGAAATCAGCCCCAGCATTTT
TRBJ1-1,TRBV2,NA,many,CASSDDPRRLDTEAFF,TGTGCCAGCAGTGACGACCCTAGACGGTTGGACACTGAAGCTTTCTTT
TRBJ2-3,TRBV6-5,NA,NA,CASSLTGTTGGTDTQYF,TGTGCCAGCAGTTTAACTGGGACCACCGGGGGCACAGATACGCAGTATTTT
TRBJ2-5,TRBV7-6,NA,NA,CASSPGMLETQYF,TGTGCCAGCAGCCCCGGGATGTTAGAGACCCAGTACTTC
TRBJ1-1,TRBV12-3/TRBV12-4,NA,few,CASILGGGTEAFF,TGTGCCAGCATCCTAGGGGGGGGAACTGAAGCTTTCTTT
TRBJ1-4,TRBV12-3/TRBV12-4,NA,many,CASSFRGSTNEKLFF,TGTGCCAGCAGTTTTCGGGGTTCCACTAATGAAAAACTGTTTTTT
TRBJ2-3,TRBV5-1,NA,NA,CASSLGREFGTDTQYF,TGCGCCAGCAGCTTGGGCCGGGAGTTCGGCACAGATACGCAGTATTTT
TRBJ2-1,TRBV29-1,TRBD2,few,CSVGGLQTKYNEQFF,TGCAGCGTTGGGGGACTACAAACAAAGTACAATGAGCAGTTCTTC
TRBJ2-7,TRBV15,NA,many,CATSNARFPPYEQYF,TGTGCCACCAGCAACGCTAGGTTCCCCCCCTACGAGCAGTACTTC
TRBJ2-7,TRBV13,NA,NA,CASSLGNRYEQYF,TGTGCCAGCAGCTTAGGGAATCGATACGAGCAGTACTTC
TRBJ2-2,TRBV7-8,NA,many,CASSQLEELFF,TGTGCCAGCAGCCAACTAGAGGAGCTGTTTTTT
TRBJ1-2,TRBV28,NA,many,CAIGTFGTYGYTF,TGTGCCATCGGGACTTTTGGGACCTATGGCTACACCTTC
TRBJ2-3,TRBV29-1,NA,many,CSVEYQRDTQYF,TGCAGCGTAGAGTACCAGCGGGATACGCAGTATTTT
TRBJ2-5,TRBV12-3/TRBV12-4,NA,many,CASSLERQTQYF,TGTGCCAGCAGCTTAGAAAGGCAGACCCAGTACTTC
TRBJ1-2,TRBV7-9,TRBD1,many,CASSSETGEGYGYTF,TGTGCCAGCAGCTCCGAGACAGGGGAGGGCTATGGCTACACCTTC
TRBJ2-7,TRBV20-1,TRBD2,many,CSASSPGTSGSYEQYF,TGCAGTGCTAGTTCCCCCGGGACTAGCGGTTCCTACGAGCAGTACTTC
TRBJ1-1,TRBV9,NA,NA,CASSVVSPNTEAFF,TGTGCCAGCAGCGTAGTTTCCCCGAACACTGAAGCTTTCTTT
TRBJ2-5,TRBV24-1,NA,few,CATSAPLGEESETQYF,TGTGCCACCAGTGCCCCGTTGGGGGAGGAGTCGGAGACCCAGTACTTC
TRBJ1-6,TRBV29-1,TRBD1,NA,CSVGTGNSPLHF,TGCAGCGTAGGGACAGGGAATTCACCCCTCCACTTT
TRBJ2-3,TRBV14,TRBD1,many,CASSQDWTGRSDTQYF,TGTGCCAGCAGCCAAGATTGGACAGGGAGGTCGGATACGCAGTATTTT
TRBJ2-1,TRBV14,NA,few,CASTGGPGVWDEQFF,TGTGCCAGCACCGGGGGCCCAGGGGTTTGGGATGAGCAGTTCTTC
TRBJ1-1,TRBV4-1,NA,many,CASSVALWNTEAFF,TGCGCCAGCAGCGTTGCCCTGTGGAACACTGAAGCTTTCTTT
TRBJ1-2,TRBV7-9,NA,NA,CASSLSDTGSGGGYTF,TGTGCCAGCAGCTTATCGGACACCGGCTCCGGGGGTGGCTACACCTTC
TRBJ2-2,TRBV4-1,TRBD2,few,CASSQNVYTRLAGRNTGELFF,TGCGCCAGCAGCCAGAATGTATACACGAGACTAGCGGGACGAAACACCGGGGAGCTGTTTTTT
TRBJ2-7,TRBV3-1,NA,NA,CASSQDPRGSYEQYF,TGTGCCAGCAGCCAAGACCCCAGGGGTTCCTACGAGCAGTACTTC
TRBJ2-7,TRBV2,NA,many,CASRVAAGEQYF,TGTGCCAGCAGAGTGGCAGCGGGCGAGCAGTACTTC
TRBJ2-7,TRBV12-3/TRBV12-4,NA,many,CASSQTGRSSYEQYF,TGTGCCAGCAGCCAGACAGGCAGGAGCTCCTACGAGCAGTACTTC
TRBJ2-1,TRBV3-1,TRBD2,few,CASSPRGGPPYNEQFF,TGTGCCAGCAGCCCCCGGGGGGGACCACCCTACAATGAGCAGTTCTTC
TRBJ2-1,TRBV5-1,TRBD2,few,CASSLPGTSGSRYEQFF,TGCGCCAGCAGCTTGCCCGGGACTAGCGGGAGTCGGTATGAGCAGTTCTTC
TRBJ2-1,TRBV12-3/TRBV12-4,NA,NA,CASTRQSVGFGEQFF,TGTGCCAGCACCCGACAGAGCGTAGGGTTCGGTGAGCAGTTCTTC
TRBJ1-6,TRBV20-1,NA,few,CSASDSSYNSPLHF,TGCAGTGCTAGTGACAGCTCCTATAATTCACCCCTCCACTTT
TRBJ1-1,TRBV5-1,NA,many,CASSPQWGDTEAFF,TGCGCCAGCAGCCCCCAATGGGGGGACACTGAAGCTTTCTTT
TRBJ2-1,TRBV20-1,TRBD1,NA,CSARRGLEQFF,TGCAGTGCTCGCAGGGGGCTTGAGCAGTTCTTC
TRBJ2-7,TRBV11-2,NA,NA,CASSLADSAEQYF,TGTGCCAGCAGCTTAGCGGACTCCGCCGAGCAGTACTTC
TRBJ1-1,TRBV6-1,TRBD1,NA,CASSSPGQGSGTFEAFF,TGTGCCAGCAGCTCACCGGGACAGGGTTCGGGTACCTTTGAAGCTTTCTTT
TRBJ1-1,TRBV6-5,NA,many,CASNQGSEAFF,TGTGCCAGCAACCAGGGCTCTGAAGCTTTCTTT
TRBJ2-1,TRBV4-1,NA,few,CASSDTGYNEQFF,TGCGCCAGCAGTGATACAGGGTACAATGAGCAGTTCTTC
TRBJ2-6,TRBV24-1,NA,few,CATAAGVSEGANVLTF,TGTGCCACCGCAGCAGGGGTTTCGGAAGGGGCCAACGTCCTGACTTTC
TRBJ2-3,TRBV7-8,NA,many,CASSLPKDATSTDTQYF,TGTGCCAGCAGCTTACCAAAGGATGCAACCAGCACAGATACGCAGTATTTT